This T cell receptor (beta chain) was sequenced in a study of patients and donors after allogeneic stem cell transplantation. Each CDR3 protein gets one entry after TCRdb re-called the RT-PCR reads with MiXCR. Of some 880,000 distinct CDR3 sequences listed, more than 15% are singletons. This CDR3 has 14 residues. Deletions cut 4 bases from V and 4 bases from J, with 13 bases between. Germline CDR1 MNHNS, CDR2 SASEGT. Sequencing was performed on blood, either unsorted or a sorted T cell fraction (not recorded which). The V call is TRBV6-1, the J call TRBJ1-2; maybe TRBD1 (5 bases). This TCR came from a human donor who was either an allogeneic HSCT recipient or a stem cell or donor lymphocyte infusion donor (not recorded which). It is not recorded whose cells these are; they may come from a transplant donor. CDR3 protein: CASSADSTGYGYTF. DNA for the CDR3: TGTGCCAGCAGTGCCGACAGCACTGGCTATGGCTACACCTTC.